Listed below are T cell receptor beta chains from one sample, sequenced in a study of circulating and synovial CD4+ cells in juvenile arthritis. Profiling relied on immunoSEQ multiplex PCR, and the TCRdb table lists in-frame clones only, not all of them. In the table there are tens of thousands of clones, about 95% of which are singletons. Source material: CD4+ T cells from blood. The receptor source for this set is a human donor with juvenile idiopathic arthritis. Each CDR3 is given with its conserved first and last residue. Fields, in order: clone size, J gene, V gene, D gene, CDR3 protein, CDR3 DNA. The D gene is left open where the match is weak. The listing skips clone size in some rows; elsewhere it reads once, few, many or a size class.

. | TRBJ1-2 | TRBV7-9 | TRBD1 | CASSLGAGGGSYGYTF | TGTGCCAGCAGCTTAGGGGCAGGGGGCGGTTCTTATGGCTACACCTTC
. | TRBJ1-5 | TRBV19 | TRBD1 | CASSIDPLQGANNQPQHF | TGTGCCAGTAGTATAGACCCGTTACAGGGGGCTAACAATCAGCCCCAGCATTTT
. | TRBJ1-1 | TRBV10-3 | TRBD1 | CAISERGQGDTEAFF | TGTGCCATCAGTGAGAGGGGACAGGGGGACACTGAAGCTTTCTTT
. | TRBJ1-5 | TRBV7-7 | TRBD1 | CASSLHTGDSNQPQHF | TGTGCCAGCAGCTTACACACAGGGGATAGCAATCAGCCCCAGCATTTT
. | TRBJ2-7 | TRBV11-1 | . | CASSSYSSYEQYF | TGTGCCAGCAGCTCCTATTCCTCCTACGAGCAGTACTTC
. | TRBJ2-5 | TRBV30 | . | CAWSVRSGETQYF | TGTGCCTGGAGTGTACGGAGCGGGGAGACCCAGTACTTC
. | TRBJ2-7 | TRBV27 | TRBD1 | CASSYTGGSSYEQYF | TGTGCCAGCAGTTACACAGGGGGAAGCTCCTACGAGCAGTACTTC
. | TRBJ1-2 | TRBV7-2 | . | CASSHQGGGYGYTF | TGTGCCAGCAGCCATCAGGGAGGCGGATATGGCTACACCTTC
. | TRBJ1-4 | TRBV15 | . | CATSRQGKSEKLFF | TGTGCCACCAGCAGACAGGGGAAGAGTGAAAAACTGTTTTTT
. | TRBJ2-5 | TRBV6-5 | TRBD1 | CASSLSTGEQYF | TGTGCCAGCAGTTTATCTACAGGGGAGCAGTACTTC
. | TRBJ2-2 | TRBV9 | . | CASSVASQSNTGELFF | TGTGCCAGCAGCGTAGCTAGCCAGTCGAACACCGGGGAGCTGTTTTTT
. | TRBJ2-6 | TRBV28 | . | CASSFGGLPSGANVLTF | TGTGCCAGCAGTTTTGGAGGACTACCCTCTGGGGCCAACGTCCTGACTTTC
. | TRBJ1-5 | TRBV2 | . | CASTGQYSNQPQHF | TGTGCCAGCACTGGACAGTATAGCAATCAGCCCCAGCATTTT
. | TRBJ1-4 | TRBV28 | . | CASSLGSGNREKLFF | TGTGCCAGCAGTCTGGGGTCGGGGAATCGTGAAAAACTGTTTTTT
. | TRBJ2-2 | TRBV29-1 | . | CSVDQKNTGELFF | TGCAGCGTTGACCAGAAAAACACCGGGGAGCTGTTTTTT
. | TRBJ2-5 | TRBV4-2 | TRBD2 | CASSQDQGLVAGGQETQYF | TGTGCCAGCAGCCAAGATCAGGGGCTGGTAGCGGGAGGTCAGGAGACCCAGTACTTC
. | TRBJ2-1 | TRBV4-1 | . | CASSQQQGGSYNEQFF | TGCGCCAGCAGCCAGCAACAGGGGGGGTCCTACAATGAGCAGTTCTTC
. | TRBJ2-5 | TRBV9 | TRBD2 | CASSVVPRVGSGGDETQYF | TGTGCCAGCAGCGTAGTCCCTCGAGTGGGTAGCGGGGGGGATGAGACCCAGTACTTC
. | TRBJ1-1 | TRBV6-6 | . | CASTNAGSYMNTEAFF | TGTGCCAGCACAAATGCGGGGTCATACATGAACACTGAAGCTTTCTTT
. | TRBJ2-3 | TRBV4-3 | TRBD2 | CASSQVGPPGWEREGTDTQYF | TGCGCCAGCAGCCAAGTAGGACCCCCTGGTTGGGAGCGGGAGGGCACAGATACGCAGTATTTT
. | TRBJ1-1 | TRBV19 | . | CASSIATGINTEAFF | TGTGCCAGTAGTATAGCTACAGGGATTAACACTGAAGCTTTCTTT
once | TRBJ1-1 | TRBV16 | . | CASSLTGWYTEAFF | TGTGCCAGCAGCCTAACAGGTTGGTACACTGAAGCTTTCTTT
. | TRBJ2-7 | TRBV7-2 | . | CASSLAGWDSLTDEQYF | TGTGCCAGCAGCTTAGCAGGGTGGGACTCCCTGACGGACGAGCAGTACTTC
once | TRBJ2-1 | TRBV7-2 | TRBD1 | CASSVGQGAGEQFF | TGTGCCAGCAGCGTGGGACAGGGGGCAGGTGAGCAGTTCTTC
. | TRBJ2-5 | TRBV7-2 | TRBD1 | CASSSQGARRETQYF | TGTGCCAGCAGCTCCCAGGGGGCAAGAAGAGAGACCCAGTACTTC
. | TRBJ2-5 | TRBV28 | TRBD2 | CASQPLAGYQETQYF | TGTGCCAGCCAACCACTAGCGGGGTACCAAGAGACCCAGTACTTC
. | TRBJ1-2 | TRBV20-1 | . | CSGHRAGGYTF | TGCAGTGGCCACAGGGCGGGTGGCTACACCTTC
. | TRBJ2-3 | TRBV7-9 | TRBD1 | CASSLDTGGTDTQYF | TGTGCCAGCAGCTTAGATACAGGGGGTACAGATACGCAGTATTTT
. | TRBJ2-2 | TRBV4-3 | TRBD2 | CASSQLAGAFSGELFF | TGCGCCAGCAGCCAACTAGCGGGAGCTTTTTCCGGGGAGCTGTTTTTT
. | TRBJ2-7 | TRBV28 | . | CASNSLRDEQYF | TGTGCCAGCAATTCCCTCCGTGACGAGCAGTACTTC